The rows below give T cell receptor beta chains drawn from one sample of a study of T cell repertoires in cytomegalovirus infection. TCRdb passed the reads through MiXCR, listing each CDR3 protein once. The top ten hold roughly a quarter of the sample, which has fewer than 550,000 distinct CDR3 sequences, approximately 15% seen once. Material: CD8+ T cells from PBMCs. The receptors were sampled from a human donor in good health (CMV status not recorded). Some clones in this sample may be carry-over from other donors' samples. The CDR3 runs from the conserved cysteine through the conserved F or W. Each record gives: D gene, clone size, J gene, V gene, CDR3 DNA, CDR3 protein. A D gene is named only where the DNA matches it firmly. Clone sizes are given selectively: once, few, many, or a class where the clone is expanded.

d_gene: NA
abundance: many
j_gene: TRBJ2-3
v_gene: TRBV7-6
CDR3nt: TGTGCCAGCAGCCCGGGACTTCTCGGCACAGATACGCAGTATTTT
CDR3aa: CASSPGLLGTDTQYF

d_gene: NA
abundance: many
j_gene: TRBJ1-1
v_gene: TRBV14
CDR3nt: TGTGCCAGCAGCCAAGTTTCGTTGGCAGCTGGTCCTGAAGCTTTCTTT
CDR3aa: CASSQVSLAAGPEAFF

d_gene: TRBD1
abundance: many
j_gene: TRBJ2-3
v_gene: TRBV7-6
CDR3nt: TGTGCCAGCAGCTTTACAGGGGCTACCACAGATACGCAGTATTTT
CDR3aa: CASSFTGATTDTQYF

d_gene: NA
abundance: NA
j_gene: TRBJ2-7
v_gene: TRBV4-1
CDR3nt: TGCGCCAGCAGCCGAACTCGGGGGAGCTCCTACGAGCAGTACTTC
CDR3aa: CASSRTRGSSYEQYF

d_gene: NA
abundance: NA
j_gene: TRBJ1-5
v_gene: TRBV28
CDR3nt: TGTGCCAGCAGTTTATTTGGGAAGGGGTATCAGCCCCAGCATTTT
CDR3aa: CASSLFGKGYQPQHF

d_gene: NA
abundance: many
j_gene: TRBJ2-1
v_gene: TRBV12-3/TRBV12-4
CDR3nt: TGTGCCAGCAGGTCTATTTCGGAGCGCAATGAGCAGTTCTTC
CDR3aa: CASRSISERNEQFF

d_gene: NA
abundance: many
j_gene: TRBJ2-7
v_gene: TRBV7-3
CDR3nt: TGTGCCAGCAGCTTAGGGAAGGGTTCCGAGCAGTACTTC
CDR3aa: CASSLGKGSEQYF

d_gene: NA
abundance: NA
j_gene: TRBJ1-5
v_gene: TRBV28
CDR3nt: TGTGCCAGCAACCCTTCCCACCTATCAGGGACCAATCAGCCCCAGCATTTT
CDR3aa: CASNPSHLSGTNQPQHF

d_gene: NA
abundance: many
j_gene: TRBJ1-2
v_gene: TRBV10-2
CDR3nt: TGCGCCAGCAGTGAGTCCGGACTACGCTATGGCTACACCTTC
CDR3aa: CASSESGLRYGYTF

d_gene: TRBD1
abundance: NA
j_gene: TRBJ2-1
v_gene: TRBV19
CDR3nt: TGTGCCAGTAGTAGAGACAGGGGTTCTACATTGGGGCAGTTCTTC
CDR3aa: CASSRDRGSTLGQFF

d_gene: NA
abundance: few
j_gene: TRBJ1-1
v_gene: TRBV19
CDR3nt: TGTGCCACCTACAAAAACCGGGGGCTTAAGTACACTGAAGCTTTCTTT
CDR3aa: CATYKNRGLKYTEAFF

d_gene: NA
abundance: few
j_gene: TRBJ2-1
v_gene: TRBV9
CDR3nt: TGTGCCAGCAGCGTAGGATCGACTAGCTCCTACAATGAGCAGTTCTTC
CDR3aa: CASSVGSTSSYNEQFF

d_gene: NA
abundance: NA
j_gene: TRBJ2-3
v_gene: TRBV14
CDR3nt: TGTGCCAGCAGCCCAAGGGCGGGATTCACAGATACGCAGTATTTT
CDR3aa: CASSPRAGFTDTQYF

d_gene: NA
abundance: NA
j_gene: TRBJ2-7
v_gene: TRBV27
CDR3nt: TGTGCCAGCAGTGCTAGGGGGACCTACGAGCAGTACTTC
CDR3aa: CASSARGTYEQYF

d_gene: TRBD1
abundance: NA
j_gene: TRBJ1-5
v_gene: TRBV15
CDR3nt: TGTGCCACCAGCCCCCAGGGACAGGTATATAGCAATCAGCCCCAGCATTTT
CDR3aa: CATSPQGQVYSNQPQHF

d_gene: NA
abundance: many
j_gene: TRBJ1-4
v_gene: TRBV11-1
CDR3nt: TGTGCCAGCAGACAACGGGGAAATGAAAAACTGTTTTTT
CDR3aa: CASRQRGNEKLFF

d_gene: NA
abundance: NA
j_gene: TRBJ2-3
v_gene: TRBV19
CDR3nt: TGTGCCAGTAGTACGAGGGATTTCCTCACAGATACGCAGTATTTT
CDR3aa: CASSTRDFLTDTQYF

d_gene: NA
abundance: few
j_gene: TRBJ2-1
v_gene: TRBV28
CDR3nt: TGTGCCAGCAGTTCCTCCCCACCCGGGCACAATGAGCAGTTCTTC
CDR3aa: CASSSSPPGHNEQFF

d_gene: NA
abundance: many
j_gene: TRBJ2-1
v_gene: TRBV27
CDR3nt: TGTGCCAGCAGTGCCTACAATGAGCAGTTCTTC
CDR3aa: CASSAYNEQFF

d_gene: NA
abundance: few
j_gene: TRBJ2-5
v_gene: TRBV7-9
CDR3nt: TGTGCCAGCAGCTTTAACAGTTTACAAGAGACCCAGTACTTC
CDR3aa: CASSFNSLQETQYF

d_gene: NA
abundance: many
j_gene: TRBJ1-1
v_gene: TRBV7-9
CDR3nt: TGTGCCAGCAGCTCAGGACAAATGAACACTGAAGCTTTCTTT
CDR3aa: CASSSGQMNTEAFF

d_gene: NA
abundance: few
j_gene: TRBJ1-2
v_gene: TRBV4-1
CDR3nt: TGCGCCAGCAGTCAAACAACTGGACTGCATGCTAACTATGGCTACACCTTC
CDR3aa: CASSQTTGLHANYGYTF

d_gene: NA
abundance: NA
j_gene: TRBJ1-1
v_gene: TRBV6-5
CDR3nt: TGTGCCAGCAGTTATGAGCAGCAGTACACTGAAGCTTTCTTT
CDR3aa: CASSYEQQYTEAFF

d_gene: TRBD2
abundance: few
j_gene: TRBJ2-7
v_gene: TRBV19
CDR3nt: TGTGCCAGTAGTATAAGCCGGACTAGCGGGATTGACGAGCAGTACTTC
CDR3aa: CASSISRTSGIDEQYF

d_gene: TRBD2
abundance: NA
j_gene: TRBJ2-7
v_gene: TRBV2
CDR3nt: TGTGCCAGCAGGGAACTAGCGGGAGAAAACGAGCAGTACTTC
CDR3aa: CASRELAGENEQYF

d_gene: NA
abundance: many
j_gene: TRBJ2-7
v_gene: TRBV10-3
CDR3nt: TGTGCCATCAGTGGGGGTTTAGGGAGGTACGAGCAGTACTTC
CDR3aa: CAISGGLGRYEQYF

d_gene: TRBD1
abundance: NA
j_gene: TRBJ2-3
v_gene: TRBV24-1
CDR3nt: TGTGCCACCAGTGATCTGGGACAGGGAACAGATACGCAGTATTTT
CDR3aa: CATSDLGQGTDTQYF

d_gene: TRBD1
abundance: NA
j_gene: TRBJ2-7
v_gene: TRBV5-6
CDR3nt: TGTGCCAGCAGCCCAGGGGGTAGCCCCTACGAGCAGTACTTC
CDR3aa: CASSPGGSPYEQYF

d_gene: NA
abundance: NA
j_gene: TRBJ2-3
v_gene: TRBV19
CDR3nt: TGTGCCAGTAGTATAGATCTGGAGGGATCAGATACGCAGTATTTT
CDR3aa: CASSIDLEGSDTQYF

d_gene: TRBD1
abundance: NA
j_gene: TRBJ1-3
v_gene: TRBV20-1
CDR3nt: TGCAGTGCTAGAGGACAGGGGCACACCATATATTTT
CDR3aa: CSARGQGHTIYF

d_gene: TRBD1
abundance: NA
j_gene: TRBJ1-1
v_gene: TRBV5-6
CDR3nt: TGTGCCAGCAGCTCACTAGGGGACAGCAAGCCCGGACGGACTGAAGCTTTCTTT
CDR3aa: CASSSLGDSKPGRTEAFF

d_gene: TRBD2
abundance: few
j_gene: TRBJ2-1
v_gene: TRBV7-9
CDR3nt: TGTGCCAGCAGCTCCACCTCAACCTCTGGGCGGGGGGCAAACAATGAGCAGTTCTTC
CDR3aa: CASSSTSTSGRGANNEQFF

d_gene: TRBD1
abundance: many
j_gene: TRBJ1-4
v_gene: TRBV6-1
CDR3nt: TGTGCCAGCAGTGAAACAGGGGGCGCGGGTGAAAAACTGTTTTTT
CDR3aa: CASSETGGAGEKLFF

d_gene: TRBD2
abundance: NA
j_gene: TRBJ2-1
v_gene: TRBV7-6
CDR3nt: TGTGCCAGCAGCTTTCGTTCACCTAGCGGCAGCTCCTACAATGAGCAGTTCTTC
CDR3aa: CASSFRSPSGSSYNEQFF

d_gene: NA
abundance: NA
j_gene: TRBJ1-2
v_gene: TRBV9
CDR3nt: TGTGCCAGCAGCGCCCCGGGGACGTTCGGTGGCTACACCTTC
CDR3aa: CASSAPGTFGGYTF

d_gene: NA
abundance: NA
j_gene: TRBJ2-7
v_gene: TRBV28
CDR3nt: TGTGCCAGTGGGGGGGCCTCCTCAGGGGAGCAGTACTTC
CDR3aa: CASGGASSGEQYF

d_gene: NA
abundance: many
j_gene: TRBJ1-1
v_gene: TRBV7-3
CDR3nt: TGTGCCAGCAGCCCGCCGGGGTTAGCTGAAGCTTTCTTT
CDR3aa: CASSPPGLAEAFF

d_gene: TRBD1
abundance: many
j_gene: TRBJ1-2
v_gene: TRBV12-5
CDR3nt: TGTGCTAGTGGTTTACCGACAGGGAGAGACTATGGCTACACCTTC
CDR3aa: CASGLPTGRDYGYTF

d_gene: TRBD1
abundance: many
j_gene: TRBJ1-2
v_gene: TRBV11-3
CDR3nt: TGTGCCAGCAGCTTAGTCACCCTCGGACAGGGGGAAGACTATGGCTACACCTTC
CDR3aa: CASSLVTLGQGEDYGYTF

d_gene: TRBD2
abundance: NA
j_gene: TRBJ2-1
v_gene: TRBV5-1
CDR3nt: TGCGCCAGCAGCTTGAACCTAGCGGGCTCCTACAATGAGCAGTTCTTC
CDR3aa: CASSLNLAGSYNEQFF

d_gene: TRBD2
abundance: many
j_gene: TRBJ2-3
v_gene: TRBV2
CDR3nt: TGTGCCAGCAGTGGACGCCGCCGACTAGCGGGGGACACAGATACGCAGTATTTT
CDR3aa: CASSGRRRLAGDTDTQYF

d_gene: NA
abundance: NA
j_gene: TRBJ2-3
v_gene: TRBV13
CDR3nt: TGTGCCAGCAGGAAAGTCCTAGGCACGCGAGATACGCAGTATTTT
CDR3aa: CASRKVLGTRDTQYF

d_gene: NA
abundance: many
j_gene: TRBJ2-2
v_gene: TRBV4-1
CDR3nt: TGCGCCAGCAGCCAGAACAGGGACACCGGGGAGCTGTTTTTT
CDR3aa: CASSQNRDTGELFF

d_gene: NA
abundance: NA
j_gene: TRBJ2-4
v_gene: TRBV6-6
CDR3nt: TGTGCCAGCAGTTTCCGGGGAATAGCCAAAAACATTCAGTACTTC
CDR3aa: CASSFRGIAKNIQYF

d_gene: TRBD1
abundance: many
j_gene: TRBJ1-2
v_gene: TRBV11-2
CDR3nt: TGTGCCAGCAGCTTCGGGACAGGGGGGAACCTTTATGGCTACACCTTC
CDR3aa: CASSFGTGGNLYGYTF

d_gene: NA
abundance: NA
j_gene: TRBJ1-1
v_gene: TRBV10-3
CDR3nt: TGTGCCATCACCAATGGAGACAGCCTGAACACTGAAGCTTTCTTT
CDR3aa: CAITNGDSLNTEAFF

d_gene: NA
abundance: many
j_gene: TRBJ1-3
v_gene: TRBV11-2
CDR3nt: TGTGCCAGCAGGAAAGGAGTCCACTCTGGGAACACCATATATTTT
CDR3aa: CASRKGVHSGNTIYF

d_gene: NA
abundance: many
j_gene: TRBJ1-3
v_gene: TRBV12-3/TRBV12-4
CDR3nt: TGTGCCAGCAGTTTAAGCAGGGAAGGAAACACCATATATTTT
CDR3aa: CASSLSREGNTIYF

d_gene: NA
abundance: NA
j_gene: TRBJ2-6
v_gene: TRBV7-3
CDR3nt: TGTGCCAGCAGGGGGGCTGGGGCCAACGTCCTGACTTTC
CDR3aa: CASRGAGANVLTF

d_gene: TRBD1
abundance: many
j_gene: TRBJ2-5
v_gene: TRBV6-5
CDR3nt: TGTGCCAGCAGTTACGGGGGACAGTTCCAAGAGACCCAGTACTTC
CDR3aa: CASSYGGQFQETQYF

d_gene: TRBD1
abundance: NA
j_gene: TRBJ1-5
v_gene: TRBV6-6
CDR3nt: TGTGCCAGCAGTTACTCCCCCGGGACAGGGAGCAATCAGCCCCAGCATTTT
CDR3aa: CASSYSPGTGSNQPQHF

d_gene: NA
abundance: few
j_gene: TRBJ2-5
v_gene: TRBV24-1
CDR3nt: TGTGCCACCAGTGATTTAACAGAGACCCAGTACTTC
CDR3aa: CATSDLTETQYF

d_gene: NA
abundance: many
j_gene: TRBJ1-6
v_gene: TRBV7-9
CDR3nt: TGTGCCAGCAGCTTATCAGGCGATCTAAGCTCCTATAATTCACCCCTCCACTTT
CDR3aa: CASSLSGDLSSYNSPLHF

d_gene: NA
abundance: many
j_gene: TRBJ1-1
v_gene: TRBV12-3/TRBV12-4
CDR3nt: TGTGCCAGCAAGGTGAACACTGAAGCTTTCTTT
CDR3aa: CASKVNTEAFF

d_gene: TRBD1
abundance: many
j_gene: TRBJ2-3
v_gene: TRBV7-8
CDR3nt: TGTGCCAGCAGCTCAACAGGGGGCGCGGATACGCAGTATTTT
CDR3aa: CASSSTGGADTQYF

d_gene: NA
abundance: many
j_gene: TRBJ2-7
v_gene: TRBV7-2
CDR3nt: TGTGCCAGCAGCGGGGCGGGATATCTCCACGAGCAGTACTTC
CDR3aa: CASSGAGYLHEQYF

d_gene: NA
abundance: many
j_gene: TRBJ1-1
v_gene: TRBV12-3/TRBV12-4
CDR3nt: TGTGCCAGCAATTTTTTTCCCCCTATGGGAGGGCACCAAGGAGCTTTCTTT
CDR3aa: CASNFFPPMGGHQGAFF

d_gene: TRBD2
abundance: many
j_gene: TRBJ2-3
v_gene: TRBV6-2/TRBV6-3
CDR3nt: TGTGCCAGCAGTTGGACTAGCGGCACCCCCCTGGATACGCAGTATTTT
CDR3aa: CASSWTSGTPLDTQYF

d_gene: NA
abundance: many
j_gene: TRBJ2-6
v_gene: TRBV9
CDR3nt: TGTGCCAGCAGCCCCAGGGGTAGCTCTGGGGCCAACGTCCTGACTTTC
CDR3aa: CASSPRGSSGANVLTF

d_gene: TRBD1
abundance: NA
j_gene: TRBJ2-7
v_gene: TRBV19
CDR3nt: TGTGCCACTGGGGACAGGGAAAGCGAGCAGTACTTC
CDR3aa: CATGDRESEQYF